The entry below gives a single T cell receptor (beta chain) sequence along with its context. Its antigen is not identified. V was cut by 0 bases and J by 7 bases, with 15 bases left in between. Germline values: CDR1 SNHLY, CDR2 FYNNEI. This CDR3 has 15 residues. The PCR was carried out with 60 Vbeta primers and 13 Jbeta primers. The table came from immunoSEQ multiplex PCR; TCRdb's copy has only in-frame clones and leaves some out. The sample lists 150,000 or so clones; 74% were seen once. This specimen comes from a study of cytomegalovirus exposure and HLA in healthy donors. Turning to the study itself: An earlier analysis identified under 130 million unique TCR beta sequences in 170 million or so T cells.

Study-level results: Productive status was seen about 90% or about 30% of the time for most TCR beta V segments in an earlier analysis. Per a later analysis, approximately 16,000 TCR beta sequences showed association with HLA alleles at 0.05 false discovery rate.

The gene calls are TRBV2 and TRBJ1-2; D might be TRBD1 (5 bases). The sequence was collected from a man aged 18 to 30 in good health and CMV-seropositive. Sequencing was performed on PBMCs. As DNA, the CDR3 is TGTGCCAGCAGTGAAGCGCAAGGCAGGGTAATTGGCTACACCTTC. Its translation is CASSEAQGRVIGYTF.